The 20 T cell receptor beta chains presented below share a single source sample, sequenced in a study of cytomegalovirus exposure and HLA in healthy donors. The PCR used 60 Vbeta and 13 Jbeta primers. The data were produced by immunoSEQ multiplex PCR, yet TCRdb's version contains in-frame clones alone and is incomplete. In all, the sample yields approximately 60,000 clones. Material: PBMCs. These receptors were taken from a man aged 25-45 years in good health and CMV-seropositive.

Remarks on this clone: The junction differs from germline at one of its ends, possibly a read error. This chain uses TRBV4-1 with TRBJ2-1, with a tentative D call TRBD1 (6 bases). CDR3 length equals 13 residues. Germline V gene lookup returns CDR1 MGHRA and CDR2 YSYEKL. CDR3 sequence: CASRQGSDNEQFF. CDR3 DNA sequence: TGCGCCAGCAGACAGGGCTCCGACAATGAGCAGTTCTTC.

The chain couples TRBV4-1 to TRBJ2-3; TRBD2 agrees at 9 bases. Trimming took 0 bases from V and 5 from J; bases not matched to a gene: 6. Germline CDR1 and CDR2: MGHRA and YSYEKL. This CDR3 has 16 residues. DNA of the CDR3: TGCGCCAGCAGCCAAGAGGTTAGCGGGGGAGGAGATACGCAGTATTTT. As protein: CASSQEVSGGGDTQYF.

This sequence joins TRBV30 and TRBJ1-6; D gene uncertain. The germline CDR1 and CDR2 sequences are GTSNPN and SVGIG (reference sequence). The CDR3 has 14 residues. V lost 5 bases and J 8 bases, leaving 16 bases between the germline ends. CDR3 in DNA: TGTGCCTGGGATTTCGGCAGGTCAGATTCACCCCTCCACTTT. This encodes CAWDFGRSDSPLHF.

The rearrangement joins TRBV7-6 to TRBJ1-1; D is undetermined. V was pared by 5 bases and J by 3 bases, with 28 bases between. This CDR3 comprises 19 residues. CDR1 SGHVS and CDR2 FNYEAQ come from the germline V gene. CDR3 in amino acids: CASSQTRAGLGESDTEAFF. CDR3 in DNA: TGTGCCAGCAGCCAAACCCGGGCAGGACTCGGGGAATCGGACACTGAAGCTTTCTTT.

Written as DNA, the CDR3 is TGTGCCAGTTGGGACAGAGAGTATGGCTACACCTTC. This codes for CASWDREYGYTF. V usage is TRBV6-5 and J usage is TRBJ1-2; 7 bases fit TRBD1. The CDR3 loop spans 12 amino acids. The V and J ends lost 9 bases and 5 bases, in that order; junction bases with no gene match: 6. The germline V gene encodes CDR1 MNHEY and CDR2 SVGAGI.

V and J are TRBV6-6 and TRBJ2-5; TRBD1 is a possible D gene (6 bases). Trimming took off 3 bases at V and 4 bases at J, with 12 bases between the two ends. The CDR3 loop spans 14 amino acids. Germline CDR1 MNHNY, CDR2 SVGAGI (reference sequence). This chain's CDR3 is CASSYNPRGETQYF. The CDR3 region has the DNA TGTGCCAGCAGTTATAACCCCAGGGGAGAGACCCAGTACTTC.

The chain couples TRBV2 to TRBJ1-1; 8 nucleotides match TRBD1. J lost 9 bases, V lost 10 bases, and 7 bases had no gene match. Germline CDR1 is SNHLY and CDR2 is FYNNEI. The CDR3 has 11 residues. This CDR3 is CAIAGQGKAFF. CDR3 nucleotide sequence: TGTGCCATCGCCGGACAGGGTAAAGCTTTCTTT.

This chain connects TRBV2 to TRBJ1-2; D remains ambiguous. The length of the CDR3 is 12 residues. The ends were cut back, 3 bases at V and 5 bases at J, with 7 bases in the middle. In germline, CDR1 is SNHLY, CDR2 FYNNEI. CDR3 amino acids: CASSDRGYGYTF. The DNA of the CDR3 is TGTGCCAGCAGTGACCGGGGTTATGGCTACACCTTC.

The J gene is TRBJ2-6, the V gene TRBV9; D uncertain. Per the germline V gene, CDR1 is SGDLS and CDR2 is YYNGEE. V was shortened by 4 bases and J by 0 bases, with 8 bases between the two germline ends. The CDR3 is made up of 15 amino acids. As DNA, the CDR3 is TGTGCCAGCAGCCCAAGGAGCTCTGGGGCCAACGTCCTGACTTTC. Amino acid sequence: CASSPRSSGANVLTF.

The chain employs TRBV11-1 and TRBJ1-1; D might be TRBD1 (5 bases). Trimming shortened V by 3 bases and J by 0 bases, and 11 bases separated the two germline ends. The germline CDR1 and CDR2 sequences are SGHAT and FQDESV (reference sequence). The CDR3 is 15 amino acids. CDR3 DNA sequence: TGTGCCAGCAGCTTCGGATGGGGGGTGAACACTGAAGCTTTCTTT. Its protein product is CASSFGWGVNTEAFF.

The chain joins TRBV6-5 to TRBJ2-6; D is possibly TRBD2 (6 bases). This CDR3 has 15 amino acids. Per germline, CDR1 MNHEY and CDR2 SVGAGI. Trimming pared 5 bases from V and 0 bases from J, leaving 8 bases between. The CDR3 loop is CASSPGGSGANVLTF. Written as DNA, the CDR3 is TGTGCCAGCAGTCCCGGGGGCTCTGGGGCCAACGTCCTGACTTTC.

The genes are TRBV30 and TRBJ1-1, with D perhaps TRBD1 (6 bases). V shed 4 bases and J shed 7 bases, with 19 bases lying between them. This CDR3 has 14 residues. Germline V CDR1 and CDR2: GTSNPN, SVGIG (reference sequence). The CDR3 is CAWTPNRELGEAFF. The CDR3 nucleotides read TGTGCCTGGACGCCCAACAGGGAGTTGGGTGAAGCTTTCTTT.

This rearrangement joins TRBV30 to TRBJ1-5; D gene unclear. The germline V gene encodes CDR1 GTSNPN and CDR2 SVGIG (reference sequence). CDR3 length: 14 residues. Trimming stripped 1 base from V and 2 bases from J, with 9 bases between. The CDR3 here is CAWSAILGNQPQHF. CDR3 DNA: TGTGCCTGGAGTGCTATCCTTGGCAATCAGCCCCAGCATTTT.

V is TRBV18 and J is TRBJ1-5, with 8 positions matching TRBD1. This CDR3 has 16 amino acids. The V segment lost 1 base and the J segment 5 bases; nucleotides outside the gene matches: 7. The germline gives CDR1 KGHSH, CDR2 LQKENI. This chain's CDR3 is CASSPLGRGPDQPQHF. CDR3 DNA sequence: TGTGCCAGCTCACCACTAGGCAGGGGGCCGGATCAGCCCCAGCATTTT.

The chain has TRBV7-9 and TRBJ2-7, with 10 positions matching TRBD2. This CDR3 contains 14 residues. V shed 4 bases and J 3 bases; nucleotides not matched to a gene: 3. Germline loops: CDR1 SEHNR, CDR2 FQNEAQ (reference sequence). DNA of the CDR3: TGTGCCAGCAGCTCATGGACTAGCGGCTACGAGCAGTACTTC. It translates to CASSSWTSGYEQYF.

This sequence joins TRBV27 and TRBJ1-6, with 9 nucleotides matching TRBD1. Germline V gene data show CDR1 as MNHEY and CDR2 as SMNVEV (reference sequence). V lost 5 bases, J lost 0 bases, and 8 bases stayed unmatched. The CDR3 consists of 18 residues. CDR3 DNA: TGTGCCAGCAGTCTTGACGGGACAGGGAGCTCCTATAATTCACCCCTCCACTTT. Its protein is CASSLDGTGSSYNSPLHF.

This chain joins TRBV7-8 and TRBJ2-2; 9 positions agree with TRBD2. This CDR3 region has 22 residues. Germline loops: CDR1 SGHVS, CDR2 FQNEAQ. J was trimmed by 0 bases and V by 7 bases; bases with no gene match: 24. The DNA for the CDR3 is TGTGCCAGCACCCGTAAGGGGCTCTACTACGGAGCGGGAGGTTCGAACACCGGGGAGCTGTTTTTT. Translated: CASTRKGLYYGAGGSNTGELFF.

The chain combines TRBV18 with TRBJ2-7; D possibly corresponds to TRBD2 (5 bases). V lost 6 bases, J lost 0 bases, and 15 bases lay in between. This CDR3 has 15 residues. Germline values: CDR1 KGHSH, CDR2 LQKENI. The CDR3 reads CASSPQRTVSYEQYF. The DNA for the CDR3 is TGTGCCAGCTCTCCCCAGCGGACTGTCTCCTACGAGCAGTACTTC.

This rearrangement joins TRBV4-2 to TRBJ1-2, with D possibly being TRBD1 (5 bases). Trimming took off 6 bases at V and 4 bases at J, with 21 bases between the two ends. CDR1 and CDR2 (germline): LGHNA, YNFKEQ. The CDR3 spans 16 residues. CDR3 loop: CASSQRGGTSAYGYTF. DNA of the CDR3: TGTGCCAGCAGTCAACGGGGGGGGACTTCCGCCTATGGCTACACCTTC.

The chain joins TRBV5-1 to TRBJ2-5; 7 bases agree with TRBD1. V lost 4 bases, J lost 0 bases, and 9 bases stayed unmatched. The CDR3 extends over 16 amino acids. Germline CDR1 SGHRS, CDR2 YFSETQ. This CDR3 is CASSTADRNYQETQYF. CDR3 sequence (DNA): TGCGCCAGCAGCACCGCGGACAGGAACTACCAAGAGACCCAGTACTTC.